These T cell receptor beta chains were read from a single sample in a study of T cells in Graves' hyperthyroidism and ophthalmopathy. In TCRdb, the multiplex PCR reads were re-called with MiXCR into one record per CDR3 protein. The sample records about 720,000 distinct CDR3 sequences, around 19% being singletons. The source material was blood. Receptors were obtained from a woman aged 45-59 years with Graves' hyperthyroidism that later progressed to Graves' ophthalmopathy. The CDR3 runs from the conserved cysteine through the conserved F or W. The D gene is left open where the match is weak. Expanded clones are given a class, and other clones once, few, many or no size at all.

clone size	D gene	V gene	J gene	CDR3 DNA	CDR3 protein
-	TRBD2	TRBV5-1	TRBJ2-5	TGCGCCAGCAGCTCAATAAGGACTAGCGGGGGGGCTTCGGAGACCCAGTACTTC	CASSSIRTSGGASETQYF
many	TRBD2	TRBV7-9	TRBJ2-1	TGTGCCAGCAGCGCGATAACTAGCGGGGGGTACAATGAGCAGTTCTTC	CASSAITSGGYNEQFF
-	-	TRBV6-1	TRBJ1-1	TGTGCCAGCAAGGGGTTCACTGAAGCTTTCTTT	CASKGFTEAFF
few	-	TRBV4-1	TRBJ2-7	TGCGCCAGCAGACTCAGTCGGGGGAGCTCCTACGAGCAGTACTTC	CASRLSRGSSYEQYF
many	-	TRBV18	TRBJ1-4	TGTGCCAGCTCACCCTCCGGGGTTGAAAAACTGTTTTTT	CASSPSGVEKLFF
few	-	TRBV20-1	TRBJ2-2	TGCAGTGCTAGACGGGGGACGTTGAACACCGGGGAGCTGTTTTTT	CSARRGTLNTGELFF
few	-	TRBV5-1	TRBJ2-3	TGCGCCAGCAGCCCTGCGTCAAGGGTGATAGATACGCAGTATTTT	CASSPASRVIDTQYF
few	-	TRBV30	TRBJ2-7	TGTGCCTGGAGTGTAAAGGGGATGGGCGAGCAGTACTTC	CAWSVKGMGEQYF
many	TRBD1	TRBV28	TRBJ2-5	TGTGCCAGCAGCCACCCGACAGGGCGCCAAGAGACCCAGTACTTC	CASSHPTGRQETQYF
many	TRBD1	TRBV29-1	TRBJ1-1	TGCAGCGTTGAAAGGGAGGGACAGGGGGCGTTTTTGAGGACTGAAGCTTTCTTT	CSVEREGQGAFLRTEAFF
many	TRBD1	TRBV12-3/TRBV12-4	TRBJ1-1	TGTGCCAGCAGACCCGACAGGGTGAACACTGAAGCTTTCTTT	CASRPDRVNTEAFF
few	TRBD2	TRBV5-1	TRBJ2-3	TGCGCCAGCAGCTTGTATGGCGGGGGGGGTGCAGATACGCAGTATTTT	CASSLYGGGGADTQYF
many	-	TRBV5-1	TRBJ2-2	TGCGCCAGCAGCCCCGCCAGGATTAGAACCAACACCGGGGAGCTGTTTTTT	CASSPARIRTNTGELFF
many	-	TRBV30	TRBJ1-6	TGTGCCTGGGGGACGGACTATAATTCACCCCTCCACTTT	CAWGTDYNSPLHF
-	-	TRBV27	TRBJ2-7	TGTGCCAGCAGAGGCACAGGGAGTTACACCTACGAGCAGTACTTC	CASRGTGSYTYEQYF
many	-	TRBV7-8	TRBJ2-6	TGTGCCAGCAGCTTATCGGGACTCGATTTCTCTGGGGCCAACGTCCTGACTTTC	CASSLSGLDFSGANVLTF
few	-	TRBV6-4	TRBJ2-2	TGTGCCAGCAGTGACTCAGCCTTGGTGGGGGCTTCGAACACCGGGGAGCTGTTTTTT	CASSDSALVGASNTGELFF
-	-	TRBV7-3	TRBJ1-1	TGTGCCAGCAGCCCGTTTACTGAAGCTTTCTTT	CASSPFTEAFF
few	TRBD1	TRBV19	TRBJ1-2	TGTGCCAGTAGTTTACCGGGACAGGGGGCGCGTGGCTACACCTTC	CASSLPGQGARGYTF
many	-	TRBV2	TRBJ1-5	TGTGCCAGCAGTCCCGGACAGACGATTAGCAATCAGCCCCAGCATTTT	CASSPGQTISNQPQHF
many	-	TRBV7-9	TRBJ2-1	TGTGCCAGCAGCTCTTACAGGGATTTCTCCTACAATGAGCAGTTCTTC	CASSSYRDFSYNEQFF
few	-	TRBV20-1	TRBJ1-5	TGCAGTGCTAGGCCGAGAGGGGCGCTGAGCAATCAGCCCCAGCATTTT	CSARPRGALSNQPQHF
few	-	TRBV6-2/TRBV6-3	TRBJ2-1	TGTGCCAGCAGTTTCAGTCCCTCCAATGAGCAGTTCTTC	CASSFSPSNEQFF
-	-	TRBV20-1	TRBJ1-3	TGCAGTGCTAGATCTGCGGCCGCTGGAAACACCATATATTTT	CSARSAAAGNTIYF